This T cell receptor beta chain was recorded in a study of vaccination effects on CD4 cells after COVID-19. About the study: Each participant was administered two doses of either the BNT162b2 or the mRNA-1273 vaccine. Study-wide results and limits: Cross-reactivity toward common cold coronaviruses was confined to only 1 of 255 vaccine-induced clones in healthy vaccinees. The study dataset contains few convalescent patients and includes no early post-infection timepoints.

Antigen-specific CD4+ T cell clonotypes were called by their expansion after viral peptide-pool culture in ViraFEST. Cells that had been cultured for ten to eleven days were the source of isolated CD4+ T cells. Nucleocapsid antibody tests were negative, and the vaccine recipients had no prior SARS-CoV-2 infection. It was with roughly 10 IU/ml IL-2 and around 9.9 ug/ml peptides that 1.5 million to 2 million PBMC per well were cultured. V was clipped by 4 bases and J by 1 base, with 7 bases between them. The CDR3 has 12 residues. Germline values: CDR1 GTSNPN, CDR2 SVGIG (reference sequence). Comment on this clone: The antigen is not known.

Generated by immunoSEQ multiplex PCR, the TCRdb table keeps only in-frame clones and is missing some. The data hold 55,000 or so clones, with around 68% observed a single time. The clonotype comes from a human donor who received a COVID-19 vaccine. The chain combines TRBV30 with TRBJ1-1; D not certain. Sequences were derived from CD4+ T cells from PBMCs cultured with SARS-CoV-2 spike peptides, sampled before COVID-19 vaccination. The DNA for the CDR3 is TGTGCCTGGAATAGGGCGAACACTGAAGCTTTCTTT. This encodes CAWNRANTEAFF.